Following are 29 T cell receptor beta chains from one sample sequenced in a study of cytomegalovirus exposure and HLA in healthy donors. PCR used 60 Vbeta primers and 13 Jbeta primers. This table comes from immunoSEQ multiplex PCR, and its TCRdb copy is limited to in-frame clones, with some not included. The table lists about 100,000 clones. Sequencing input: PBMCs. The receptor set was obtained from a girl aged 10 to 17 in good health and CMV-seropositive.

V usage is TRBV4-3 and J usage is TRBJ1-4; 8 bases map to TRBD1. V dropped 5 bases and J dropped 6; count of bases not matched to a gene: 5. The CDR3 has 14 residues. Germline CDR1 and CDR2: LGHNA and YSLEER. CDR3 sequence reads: CASSYGTGDEKLFF. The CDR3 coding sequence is TGCGCCAGCAGCTACGGGACAGGAGATGAAAAACTGTTTTTT.

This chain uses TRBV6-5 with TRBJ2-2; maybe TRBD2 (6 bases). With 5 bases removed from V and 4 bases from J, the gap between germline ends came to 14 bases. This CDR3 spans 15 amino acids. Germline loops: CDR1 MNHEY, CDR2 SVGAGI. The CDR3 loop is CASSPQGAGTGELFF. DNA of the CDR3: TGTGCCAGCAGTCCGCAGGGAGCGGGCACCGGGGAGCTGTTTTTT.

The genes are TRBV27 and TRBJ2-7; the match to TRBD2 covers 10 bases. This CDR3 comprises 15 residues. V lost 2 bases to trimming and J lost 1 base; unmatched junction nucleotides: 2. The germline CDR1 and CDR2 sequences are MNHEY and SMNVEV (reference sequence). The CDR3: CASSLLAGASYEQYV. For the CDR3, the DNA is TGTGCCAGCAGTTTACTAGCGGGGGCTTCCTACGAGCAGTACGTC.

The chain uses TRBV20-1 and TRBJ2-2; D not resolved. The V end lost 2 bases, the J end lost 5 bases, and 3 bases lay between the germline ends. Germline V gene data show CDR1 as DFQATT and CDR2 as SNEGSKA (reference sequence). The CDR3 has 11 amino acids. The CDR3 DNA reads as TGCAGTGCTAGACAGACCGGGGAGCTGTTTTTT. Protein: CSARQTGELFF.

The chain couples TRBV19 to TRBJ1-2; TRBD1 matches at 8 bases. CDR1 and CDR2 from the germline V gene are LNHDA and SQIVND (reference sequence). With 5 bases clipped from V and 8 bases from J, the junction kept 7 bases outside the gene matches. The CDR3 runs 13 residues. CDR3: CASSPRTGFGYTF. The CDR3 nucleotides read TGTGCCAGTAGTCCCAGGACAGGGTTCGGCTACACCTTC. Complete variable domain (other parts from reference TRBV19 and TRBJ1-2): DGGITQSPKYLFRKEGQNVTLSCEQNLNHDAMYWYRQDPGQGLRLIYYSQIVNDFQKGDIAEGYSVSREKKESFPLTVTSAQKNPTAFYLCASSPRTGFGYTFGSGTRLTVV.

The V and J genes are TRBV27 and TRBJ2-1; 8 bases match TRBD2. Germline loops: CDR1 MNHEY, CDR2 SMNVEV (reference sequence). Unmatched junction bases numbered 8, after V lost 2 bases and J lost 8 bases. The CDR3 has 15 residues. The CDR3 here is CASSLVAGGPHEQFF. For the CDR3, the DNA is TGTGCCAGCAGTTTAGTGGCGGGGGGCCCCCATGAGCAGTTCTTC.

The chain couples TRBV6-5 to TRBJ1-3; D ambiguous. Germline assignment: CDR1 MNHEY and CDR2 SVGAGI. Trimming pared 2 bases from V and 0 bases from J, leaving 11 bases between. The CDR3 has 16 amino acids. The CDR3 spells CASSYAPPSSGNTIYF. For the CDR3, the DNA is TGTGCCAGCAGTTACGCACCGCCTAGCTCTGGAAACACCATATATTTT.

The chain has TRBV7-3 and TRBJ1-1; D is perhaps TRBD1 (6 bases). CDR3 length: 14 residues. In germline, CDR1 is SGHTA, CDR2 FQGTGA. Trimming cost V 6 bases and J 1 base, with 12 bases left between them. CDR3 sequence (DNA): TGTGCCAGCAGGTCGACAGGAGAGAACACTGAAGCTTTCTTT. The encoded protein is CASRSTGENTEAFF.

CDR3 sequence (DNA): TGCGCCAGCAGCCGTGCCAGGGAGCAGTTCTTC. Translated: CASSRAREQFF. V gene TRBV4-1 combines with J gene TRBJ2-1; D is undetermined. Germline CDR1 MGHRA, CDR2 YSYEKL. This CDR3 has 11 amino acids. Trimming pared 4 bases from V and 10 bases from J, leaving 8 bases between.

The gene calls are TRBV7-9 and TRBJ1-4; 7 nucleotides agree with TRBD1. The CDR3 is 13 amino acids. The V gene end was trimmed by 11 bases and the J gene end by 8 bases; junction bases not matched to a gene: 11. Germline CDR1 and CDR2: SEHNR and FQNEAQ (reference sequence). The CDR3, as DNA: TGTGCCTGTCGGGACAGTCGGGAGGAAAAACTGTTTTTT. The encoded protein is CACRDSREEKLFF.

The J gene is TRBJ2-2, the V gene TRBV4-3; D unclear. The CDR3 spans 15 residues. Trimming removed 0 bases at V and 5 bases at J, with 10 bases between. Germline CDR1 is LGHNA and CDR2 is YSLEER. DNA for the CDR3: TGCGCCAGCAGCCAAGATAGGCGGCAGACCGGGGAGCTGTTTTTT. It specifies CASSQDRRQTGELFF.

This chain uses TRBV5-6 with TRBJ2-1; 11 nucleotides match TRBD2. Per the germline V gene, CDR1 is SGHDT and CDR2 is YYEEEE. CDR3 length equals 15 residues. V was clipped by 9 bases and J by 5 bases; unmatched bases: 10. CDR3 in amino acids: CATYPSSGGHNEQFF. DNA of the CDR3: TGTGCCACCTACCCTTCTAGCGGGGGGCACAATGAGCAGTTCTTC.

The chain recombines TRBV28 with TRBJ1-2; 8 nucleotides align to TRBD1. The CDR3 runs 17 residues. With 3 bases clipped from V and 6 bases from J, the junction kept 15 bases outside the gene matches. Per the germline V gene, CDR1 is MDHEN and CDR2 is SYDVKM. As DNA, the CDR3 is TGTGCCAGCAGTTTCTCGGGACAGGCTCCCTATTGGGATGGCTACACCTTC. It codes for CASSFSGQAPYWDGYTF.

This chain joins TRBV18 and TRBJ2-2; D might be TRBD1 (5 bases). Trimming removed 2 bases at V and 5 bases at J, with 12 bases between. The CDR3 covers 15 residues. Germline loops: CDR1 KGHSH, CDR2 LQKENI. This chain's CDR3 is CASSPGAGETGELFF. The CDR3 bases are TGTGCCAGCTCACCAGGGGCAGGCGAAACCGGGGAGCTGTTTTTT.

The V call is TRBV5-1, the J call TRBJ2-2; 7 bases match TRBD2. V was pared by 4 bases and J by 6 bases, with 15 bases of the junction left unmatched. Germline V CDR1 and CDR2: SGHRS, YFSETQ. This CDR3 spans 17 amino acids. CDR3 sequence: CASSPRGAGEGSGELFF. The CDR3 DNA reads TGCGCCAGCAGCCCCCGTGGTGCGGGGGAGGGGTCCGGGGAGCTGTTTTTT.

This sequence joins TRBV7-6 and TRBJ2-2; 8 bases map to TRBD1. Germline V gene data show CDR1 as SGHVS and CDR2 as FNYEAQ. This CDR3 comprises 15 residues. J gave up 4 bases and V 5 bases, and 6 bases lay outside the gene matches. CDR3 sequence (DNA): TGTGCCAGCAGCGCGGACAGGGTTGCCACCGGGGAGCTGTTTTTT. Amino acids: CASSADRVATGELFF.

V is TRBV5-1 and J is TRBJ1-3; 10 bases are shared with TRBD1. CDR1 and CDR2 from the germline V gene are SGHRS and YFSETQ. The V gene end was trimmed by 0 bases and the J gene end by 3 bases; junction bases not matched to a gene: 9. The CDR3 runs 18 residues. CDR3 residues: CASSLARGQGRIGNTIYF. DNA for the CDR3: TGCGCCAGCAGCTTGGCCCGGGGACAGGGGAGGATTGGAAACACCATATATTTT.

CDR3 sequence: CASSQAPGLPPDTQYF. For the CDR3, the DNA is TGCGCCAGCAGCCAAGCACCAGGACTACCCCCCGATACGCAGTATTTT. J is TRBJ2-3 and V is TRBV4-3; D is possibly TRBD2 (6 bases). With 1 base removed from V and 6 bases from J, the gap between germline ends came to 17 bases. The V gene's germline CDR1 is LGHNA and CDR2 YSLEER. The CDR3 sequence is 16 residues long.

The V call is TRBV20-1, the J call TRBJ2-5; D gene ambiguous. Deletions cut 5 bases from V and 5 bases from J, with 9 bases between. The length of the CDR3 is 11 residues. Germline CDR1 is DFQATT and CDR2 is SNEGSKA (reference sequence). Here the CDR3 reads CSAGPQETQYF. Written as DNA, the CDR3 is TGCAGTGCTGGCCCGCAGGAGACCCAGTACTTC.

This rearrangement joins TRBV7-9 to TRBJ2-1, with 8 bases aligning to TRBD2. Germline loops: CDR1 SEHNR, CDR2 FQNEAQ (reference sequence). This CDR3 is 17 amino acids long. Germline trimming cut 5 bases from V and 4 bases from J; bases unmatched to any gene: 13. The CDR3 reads CASSPNSGVPKYNEQFF. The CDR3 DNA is TGTGCCAGCAGCCCGAATAGCGGGGTCCCCAAGTACAATGAGCAGTTCTTC.

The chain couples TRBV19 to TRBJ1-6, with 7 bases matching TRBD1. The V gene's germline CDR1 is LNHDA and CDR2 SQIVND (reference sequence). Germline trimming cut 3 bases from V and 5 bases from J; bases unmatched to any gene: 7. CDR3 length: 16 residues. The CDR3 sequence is CASSMNSGTDNSPLHF. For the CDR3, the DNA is TGTGCCAGTAGTATGAATTCCGGGACAGATAATTCACCCCTCCACTTT.

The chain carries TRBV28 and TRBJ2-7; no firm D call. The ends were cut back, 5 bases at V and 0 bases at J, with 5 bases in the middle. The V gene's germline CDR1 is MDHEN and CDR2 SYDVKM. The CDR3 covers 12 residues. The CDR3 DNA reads TGTGCCAGCAGTGGGCTCTCCTACGAGCAGTACGTC. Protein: CASSGLSYEQYV.

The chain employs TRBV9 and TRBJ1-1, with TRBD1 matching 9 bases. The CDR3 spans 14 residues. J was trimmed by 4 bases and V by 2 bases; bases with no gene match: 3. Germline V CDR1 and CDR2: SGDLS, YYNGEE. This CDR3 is CASSVGTGSTEAFF. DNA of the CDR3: TGTGCCAGCAGCGTGGGGACAGGGTCCACTGAAGCTTTCTTT.

CDR3 residues: CASSIGQGGETQYF. DNA for the CDR3: TGTGCCAGCAGCATCGGACAGGGTGGGGAGACCCAGTACTTC. The gene calls are TRBV11-3 and TRBJ2-5; 8 nucleotides match TRBD1. The length of the CDR3 is 14 residues. Trimming removed 5 bases from V and 5 bases from J; junction bases left unmatched: 7. Germline V CDR1 and CDR2: SGHNT, YENEEA.

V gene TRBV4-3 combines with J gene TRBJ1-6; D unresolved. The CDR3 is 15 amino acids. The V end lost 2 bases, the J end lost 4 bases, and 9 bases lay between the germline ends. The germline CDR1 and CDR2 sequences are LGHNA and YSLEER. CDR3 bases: TGCGCCAGCAGCCAACGGGAAGGGTATAATTCACCCCTCCACTTT. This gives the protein CASSQREGYNSPLHF.

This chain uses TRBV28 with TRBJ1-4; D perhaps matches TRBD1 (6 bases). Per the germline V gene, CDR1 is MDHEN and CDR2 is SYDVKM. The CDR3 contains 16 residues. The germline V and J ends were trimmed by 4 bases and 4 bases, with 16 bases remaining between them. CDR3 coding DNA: TGTGCCAGCAGTTCCCGCCGGACAGCTTATAATGAAAAACTGTTTTTT. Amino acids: CASSSRRTAYNEKLFF. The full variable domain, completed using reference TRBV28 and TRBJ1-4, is DVKVTQSSRYLVKRTGEKVFLECVQDMDHENMFWYRQDPGLGLRLIYFSYDVKMKEKGDIPEGYSVSREKKERFSLILESASTNQTSMYLCASSSRRTAYNEKLFFGSGTQLSVL.

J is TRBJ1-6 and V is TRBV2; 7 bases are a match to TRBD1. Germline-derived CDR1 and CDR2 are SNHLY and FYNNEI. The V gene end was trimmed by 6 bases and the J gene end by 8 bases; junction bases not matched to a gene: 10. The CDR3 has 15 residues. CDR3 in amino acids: CASRVPQGRDSPLHF. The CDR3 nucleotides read TGTGCCAGCAGGGTACCACAGGGGCGGGATTCACCCCTCCACTTT.

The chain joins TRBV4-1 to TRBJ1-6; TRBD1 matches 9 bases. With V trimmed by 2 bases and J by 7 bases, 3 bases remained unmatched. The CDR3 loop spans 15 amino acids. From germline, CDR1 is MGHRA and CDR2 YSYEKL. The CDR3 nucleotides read TGCGCCAGCAGCCAACCGGACAGGGGCAATTCACCCCTCCACTTT. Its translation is CASSQPDRGNSPLHF.

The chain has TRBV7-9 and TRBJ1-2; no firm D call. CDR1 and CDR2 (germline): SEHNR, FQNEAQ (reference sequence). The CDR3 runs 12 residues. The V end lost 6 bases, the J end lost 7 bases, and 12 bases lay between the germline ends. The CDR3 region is CASRPGEGGYTF. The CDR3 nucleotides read TGTGCCAGCAGGCCTGGCGAGGGTGGCTACACCTTC.